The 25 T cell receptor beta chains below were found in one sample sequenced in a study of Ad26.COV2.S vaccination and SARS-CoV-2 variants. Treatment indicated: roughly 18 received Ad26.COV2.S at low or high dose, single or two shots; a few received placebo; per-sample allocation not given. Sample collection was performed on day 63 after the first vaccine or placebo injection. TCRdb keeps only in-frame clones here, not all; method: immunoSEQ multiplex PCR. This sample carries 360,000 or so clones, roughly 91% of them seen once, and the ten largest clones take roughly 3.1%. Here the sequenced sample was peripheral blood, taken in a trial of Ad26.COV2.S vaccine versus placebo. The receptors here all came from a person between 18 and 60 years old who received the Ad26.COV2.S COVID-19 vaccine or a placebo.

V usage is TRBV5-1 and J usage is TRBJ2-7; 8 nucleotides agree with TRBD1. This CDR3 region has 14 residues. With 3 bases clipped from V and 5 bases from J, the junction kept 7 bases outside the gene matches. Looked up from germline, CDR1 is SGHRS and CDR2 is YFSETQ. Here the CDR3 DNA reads TGCGCCAGCAGCTCCTCCGACAGGGGCGACGAGCAGTACTTC. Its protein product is CASSSSDRGDEQYF.

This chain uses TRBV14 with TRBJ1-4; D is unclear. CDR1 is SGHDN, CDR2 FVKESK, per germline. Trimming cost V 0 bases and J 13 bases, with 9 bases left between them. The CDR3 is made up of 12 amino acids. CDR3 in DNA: TGTGCCAGCAGCCAAGACCGAATACGACTGTTTTTT. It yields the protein CASSQDRIRLFF.

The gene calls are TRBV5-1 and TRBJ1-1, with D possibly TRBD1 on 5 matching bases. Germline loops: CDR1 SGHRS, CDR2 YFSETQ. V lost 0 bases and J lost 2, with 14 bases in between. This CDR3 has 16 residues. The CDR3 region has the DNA TGCGCCAGCAGCTTGGGGACGGGGGTCATTAACACTGAAGCTTTCTTT. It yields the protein CASSLGTGVINTEAFF.

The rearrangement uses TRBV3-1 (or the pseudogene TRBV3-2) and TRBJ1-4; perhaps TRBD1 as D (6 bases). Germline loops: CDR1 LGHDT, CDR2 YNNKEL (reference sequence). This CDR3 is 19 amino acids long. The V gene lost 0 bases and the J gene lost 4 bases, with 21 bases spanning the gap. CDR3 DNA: TGTGCCAGCAGCCAAGAAGGGGTGGGGAGGGGGTATAATAATGAAAAACTGTTTTTT. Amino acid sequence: CASSQEGVGRGYNNEKLFF.

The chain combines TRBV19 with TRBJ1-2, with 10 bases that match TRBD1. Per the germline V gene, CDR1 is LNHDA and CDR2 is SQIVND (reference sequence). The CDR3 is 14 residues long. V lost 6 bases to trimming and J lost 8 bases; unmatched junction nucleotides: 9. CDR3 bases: TGTGCCAGTAGACCTTGGACAGGGGGTGAAGGCTACACCTTC. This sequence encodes CASRPWTGGEGYTF.

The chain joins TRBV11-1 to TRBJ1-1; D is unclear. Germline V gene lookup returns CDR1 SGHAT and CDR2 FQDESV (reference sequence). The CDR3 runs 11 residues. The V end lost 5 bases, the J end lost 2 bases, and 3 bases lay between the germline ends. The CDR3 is CASSINTEAFF. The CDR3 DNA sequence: TGTGCCAGCAGCATAAACACTGAAGCTTTCTTT.

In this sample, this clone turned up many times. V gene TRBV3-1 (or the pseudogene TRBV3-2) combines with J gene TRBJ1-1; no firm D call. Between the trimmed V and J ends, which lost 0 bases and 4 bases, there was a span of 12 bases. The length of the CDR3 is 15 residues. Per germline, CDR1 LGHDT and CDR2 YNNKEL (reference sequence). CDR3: CASSQDPLWGTEAFF. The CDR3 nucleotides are TGTGCCAGCAGCCAAGATCCACTCTGGGGCACTGAAGCTTTCTTT.

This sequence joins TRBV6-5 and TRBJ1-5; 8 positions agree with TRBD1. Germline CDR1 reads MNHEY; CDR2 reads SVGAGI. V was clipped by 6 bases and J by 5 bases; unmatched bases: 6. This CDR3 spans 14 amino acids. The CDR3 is CASSSSGGYQPQHF. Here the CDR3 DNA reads TGTGCCAGCAGCTCCTCAGGGGGCTATCAGCCCCAGCATTTT.

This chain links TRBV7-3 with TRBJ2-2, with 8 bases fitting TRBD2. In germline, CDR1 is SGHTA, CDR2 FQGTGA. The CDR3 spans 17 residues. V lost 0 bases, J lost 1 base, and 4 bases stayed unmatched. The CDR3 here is CASSLTAGGQNTGELFF. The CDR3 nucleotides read TGTGCCAGCAGCTTAACTGCGGGGGGCCAGAACACCGGGGAGCTGTTTTTT.

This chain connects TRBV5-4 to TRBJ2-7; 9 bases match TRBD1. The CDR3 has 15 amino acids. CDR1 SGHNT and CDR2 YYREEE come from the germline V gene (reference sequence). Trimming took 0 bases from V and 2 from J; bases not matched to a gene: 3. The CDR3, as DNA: TGTGCCAGCAGCTTGGGGCGGGACAGGGCCTACGAGCAGTACTTC. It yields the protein CASSLGRDRAYEQYF.

CDR3 bases: TGTGCCAGCAGCCCGGACATCTACGAGCAGTACTTC. This gives the protein CASSPDIYEQYF. This rearrangement joins TRBV11-2 to TRBJ2-7; TRBD1 might be the D (5 bases). V gave up 5 bases and J gave up 3 bases, with 8 bases separating them. The CDR3 contains 12 residues. Looked up from germline, CDR1 is SGHAT and CDR2 is FQNNGV.

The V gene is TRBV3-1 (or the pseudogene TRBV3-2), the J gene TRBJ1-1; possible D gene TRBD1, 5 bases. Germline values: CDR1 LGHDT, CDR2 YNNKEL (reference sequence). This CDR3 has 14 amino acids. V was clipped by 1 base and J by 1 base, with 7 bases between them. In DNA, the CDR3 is TGTGCCAGCAGCCAAGTGGGGCCGAACACTGAAGCTTTCTTT. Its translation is CASSQVGPNTEAFF.

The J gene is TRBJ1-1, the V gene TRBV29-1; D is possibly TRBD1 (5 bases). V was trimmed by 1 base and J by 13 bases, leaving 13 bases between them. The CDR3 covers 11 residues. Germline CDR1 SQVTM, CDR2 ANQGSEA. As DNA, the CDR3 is TGCAGCGTTGAAGGTCAGGGAGGAAATTTCTTT. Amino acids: CSVEGQGGNFF.

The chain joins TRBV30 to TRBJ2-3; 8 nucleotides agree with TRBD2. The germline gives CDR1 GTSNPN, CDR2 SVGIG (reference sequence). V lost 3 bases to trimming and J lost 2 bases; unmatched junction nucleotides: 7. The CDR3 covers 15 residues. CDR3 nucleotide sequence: TGTGCCTGGAGCCTCGGGACTAGTGCCACAGATACGCAGTATTTT. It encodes CAWSLGTSATDTQYF.

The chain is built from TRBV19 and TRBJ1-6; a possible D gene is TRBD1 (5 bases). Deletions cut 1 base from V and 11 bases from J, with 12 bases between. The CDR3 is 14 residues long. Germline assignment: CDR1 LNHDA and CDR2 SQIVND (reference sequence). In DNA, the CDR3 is TGTGCCAGTAGTATAGGTGGGACCAGTGCACCCCTCCACTTT. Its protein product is CASSIGGTSAPLHF.

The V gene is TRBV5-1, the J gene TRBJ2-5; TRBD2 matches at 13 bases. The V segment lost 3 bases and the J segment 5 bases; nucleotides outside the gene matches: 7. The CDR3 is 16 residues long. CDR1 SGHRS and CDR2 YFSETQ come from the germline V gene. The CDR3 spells CASSSGGLAGAETQYF. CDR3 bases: TGCGCCAGCAGCTCTGGCGGACTAGCGGGGGCTGAGACCCAGTACTTC. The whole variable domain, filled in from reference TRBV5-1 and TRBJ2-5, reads KAGVTQTPRYLIKTRGQQVTLSCSPISGHRSVSWYQQTPGQGLQFLFEYFSETQRNKGNFPGRFSGRQFSNSRSEMNVSTLELGDSALYLCASSSGGLAGAETQYFGPGTRLLVL.

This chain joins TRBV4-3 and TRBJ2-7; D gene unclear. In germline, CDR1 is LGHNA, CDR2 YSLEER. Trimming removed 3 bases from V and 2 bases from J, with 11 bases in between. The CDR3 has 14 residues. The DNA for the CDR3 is TGCGCCAGCAGCCAGGGAAAAGGAGCCTACGAGCAGTACTTC. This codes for CASSQGKGAYEQYF.

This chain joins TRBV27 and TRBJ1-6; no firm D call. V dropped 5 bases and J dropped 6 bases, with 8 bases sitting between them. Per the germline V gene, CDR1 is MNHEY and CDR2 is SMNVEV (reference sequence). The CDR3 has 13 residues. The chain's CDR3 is CASSSVGNSPLHF. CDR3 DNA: TGTGCCAGCAGTAGTGTTGGTAATTCACCCCTCCACTTT.

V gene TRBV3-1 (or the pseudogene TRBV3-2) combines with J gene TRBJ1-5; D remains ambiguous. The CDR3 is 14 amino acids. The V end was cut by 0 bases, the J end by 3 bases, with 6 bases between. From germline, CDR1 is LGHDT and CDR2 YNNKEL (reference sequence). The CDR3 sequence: CASSQDQINQPQHF. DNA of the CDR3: TGTGCCAGCAGCCAAGATCAAATCAATCAGCCCCAGCATTTT.

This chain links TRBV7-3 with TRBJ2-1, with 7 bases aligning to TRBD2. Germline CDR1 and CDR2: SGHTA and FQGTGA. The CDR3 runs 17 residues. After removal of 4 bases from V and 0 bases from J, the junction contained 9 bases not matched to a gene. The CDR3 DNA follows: TGTGCCAGCAGCTATTTTGGGAGGGGTAGCTCCTACAATGAGCAGTTCTTC. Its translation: CASSYFGRGSSYNEQFF.

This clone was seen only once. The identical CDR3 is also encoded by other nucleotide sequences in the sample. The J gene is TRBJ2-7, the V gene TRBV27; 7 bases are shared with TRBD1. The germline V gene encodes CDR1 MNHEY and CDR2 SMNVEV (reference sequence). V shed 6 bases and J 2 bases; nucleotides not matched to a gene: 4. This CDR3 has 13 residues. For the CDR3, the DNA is TGTGCCAGCAGCTGGGGACAGACCTACGAGCAGTACTTC. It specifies CASSWGQTYEQYF.

CDR3 DNA: TGTGCCTGGAGCGGAAGGGGGGCCAGGTATGGCTACACCTTC. Translating it yields CAWSGRGARYGYTF. V is TRBV30 and J is TRBJ1-2, with TRBD1 as a possible D gene (6 bases). Germline assignment: CDR1 GTSNPN and CDR2 SVGIG (reference sequence). This CDR3 region has 14 residues. Trimming cost V 3 bases and J 5 bases, with 16 bases left between them.

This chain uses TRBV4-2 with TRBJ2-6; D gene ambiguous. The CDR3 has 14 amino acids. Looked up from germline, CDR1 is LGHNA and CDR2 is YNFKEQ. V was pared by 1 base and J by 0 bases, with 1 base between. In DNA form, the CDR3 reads TGTGCCAGCAGCCAAGCCTCTGGGGCCAACGTCCTGACTTTC. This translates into CASSQASGANVLTF.

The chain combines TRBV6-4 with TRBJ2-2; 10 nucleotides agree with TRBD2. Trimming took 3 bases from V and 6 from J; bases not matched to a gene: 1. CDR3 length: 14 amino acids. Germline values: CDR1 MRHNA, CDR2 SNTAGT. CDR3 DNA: TGTGCCAGCAGTGAAGCGGGGGGGCCCGGGGAGCTGTTTTTT. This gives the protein CASSEAGGPGELFF.

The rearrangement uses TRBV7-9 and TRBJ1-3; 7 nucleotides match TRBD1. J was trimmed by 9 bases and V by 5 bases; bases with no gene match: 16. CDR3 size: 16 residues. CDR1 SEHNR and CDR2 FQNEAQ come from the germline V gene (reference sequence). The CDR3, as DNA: TGTGCCAGCAGCGATGACAGGGCCATAGCAGGGGGCACCATATATTTT. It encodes CASSDDRAIAGGTIYF.